Listed here are 26 T cell receptor beta chains from one sample, sequenced in a study of T cell clonality in common variable immunodeficiency. This table comes from immunoSEQ multiplex PCR, and its TCRdb copy is limited to in-frame clones, with some not included. The sample includes approximately 51,000 clones, none of them occurring once. Sample: peripheral blood mononuclear cells. The origin of the receptors is a person between 18 and 69 years old in good health.

This clone has just a few counts. The CDR3 end is not reached by the read, which stops 3 residues before it; the germline J gene fills it in. The chain employs TRBV19 and TRBJ1-1, with D perhaps matching TRBD1 (6 bases). Germline V gene data show CDR1 as LNHDA and CDR2 as SQIVND (reference sequence). The CDR3 is made up of 14 amino acids. CDR3 DNA (partial): TGTGCCAGTAGTTCCGGGACTAGGACAGATACG. It is translated as CASSSGTRTDT. The full-length CDR3 reads as CASSSGTRTDTAFF.

This clone was seen at least ten times. The sequence runs out 3 residues before the end of the CDR3; the remainder is reconstructed from the germline J gene. The rearrangement links TRBV4-2 to TRBJ2-1; perhaps TRBD2 as D (6 bases). V dropped 4 bases and J dropped 4 bases, with 11 bases sitting between them. The germline CDR1 and CDR2 sequences are LGHNA and YNFKEQ. The CDR3 consists of 14 residues. The CDR3 bases that were read are TGTGCCAGCAGCCCCTTAGCGGCATACAATGAG. It encodes CASSPLAAYNE. The whole CDR3 sequence is CASSPLAAYNEQFF.

This clone occurred many times. The read halts 3 residues ahead of the CDR3 end, with the missing end drawn from the germline J gene. This chain links TRBV5-4 with TRBJ1-6; 9 bases align to TRBD1. Germline V gives CDR1 SGHNT, CDR2 YYREEE (reference sequence). This CDR3 has 14 residues. Trimming took 4 bases from V and 10 from J; bases not matched to a gene: 6. CDR3 bases read: TGTGCCAGCAGCCGGGACAGGGAGGCCTCACCC. Translating gives CASSRDREASP. The whole CDR3 region reads CASSRDREASPLHF. The full variable domain, its missing parts supplied by reference TRBV5-4 and TRBJ1-6, is ETGVTQSPTHLIKTRGQQVTLRCSSQSGHNTVSWYQQALGQGPQFIFQYYREEENGRGNFPPRFSGLQFPNYSSELNVNALELDDSALYLCASSRDREASPLHFGNGTRLTVT.

This clone was counted at least ten times. The read comes to an end 3 residues before the CDR3 does, leaving the germline J gene to fill in the end. The chain employs TRBV20-1 and TRBJ2-3; D might be TRBD1 (5 bases). The CDR3 length is 14 residues. Germline CDR1 reads DFQATT; CDR2 reads SNEGSKA (reference sequence). The part of the CDR3 DNA that was read is TGCAGTGCTAGAGTTATGACAGATCAAGAGACG. It specifies CSARVMTDQET. The full-length CDR3 reads as CSARVMTDQETQYF.

This clone was seen repeatedly, ten times or more. The read ends 3 residues before the CDR3 terminus; that terminus is restored from the germline J gene. Different DNA sequences within this sample yield the same CDR3. J is TRBJ1-2 and V is TRBV10-1; D possibly corresponds to TRBD1 (6 bases). The CDR3 is 13 amino acids. Germline loops: CDR1 WNHNN, CDR2 SYGVQD (reference sequence). The covered CDR3 bases are TGCGCCAGCAGTGAGTCGGAGCAGGGGAGA. Translated: CASSESEQGR. The CDR3 in its entirety is CASSESEQGRYTF.

This clone was observed at least ten times. The DNA ends 3 residues before the CDR3 does, and the rest of the CDR3 is filled in from the germline J gene. This chain connects TRBV5-1 to TRBJ2-2, with a weak D call TRBD1 (6 bases). There are 15 residues in the CDR3. V lost 3 bases, J lost 4 bases, and 13 bases lay in between. Germline CDR1 SGHRS, CDR2 YFSETQ. CDR3 DNA (partial): TGCGCCAGCAGCTGGATAGGGGGACGCACCGGGGAG. Protein sequence: CASSWIGGRTGE. The full CDR3 is CASSWIGGRTGELFF.

This clone came up many times. The read ends 3 residues early relative to the CDR3; the germline J gene fills the gap. The rearrangement uses TRBV7-9 and TRBJ1-6, with D possibly TRBD1 on 5 matching bases. Germline lookup yields CDR1 SEHNR and CDR2 FQNEAQ (reference sequence). Trimming pared 2 bases from V and 5 bases from J, leaving 10 bases between. The CDR3 has 15 amino acids. CDR3 DNA (partial): TGTGCCAGCAGCTTACAGGGTAATGATAATTCACCC. This sequence encodes CASSLQGNDNSP. The whole CDR3 sequence is CASSLQGNDNSPLHF.

At least ten counts were recorded for this clone. From the germline J gene comes the end of the CDR3, since the read stops 3 residues before it. The V and J genes are TRBV5-1 and TRBJ2-1; no clear D. The CDR3 spans 15 residues. The V end lost 1 base, the J end lost 0 bases, and 8 bases lay between the germline ends. Germline V gives CDR1 SGHRS, CDR2 YFSETQ. CDR3 DNA, as far as it was read: TGCGCCAGCAGCTTGAGGCTGTCCTCCTACAATGAG. Protein: CASSLRLSSYNE. Given in full, the CDR3 is CASSLRLSSYNEQFF.

In its sample, this clone was seen a few times. The DNA ends 3 residues before the CDR3 does, and the rest of the CDR3 is filled in from the germline J gene. The chain recombines TRBV19 with TRBJ2-4; D not resolved. The length of the CDR3 is 13 residues. CDR1 LNHDA and CDR2 SQIVND come from the germline V gene (reference sequence). CDR3 in amino acids: CASSITQARGQYF. The covered CDR3 bases are TGTGCCAGTAGTATCACTCAGGCCCGTGGT.

Ten or more counts support this clone. The CDR3 end is not reached by the read, which stops 3 residues before it; the germline J gene fills it in. The rearrangement joins TRBV20-1 to TRBJ2-3; TRBD1 is a possible D gene (6 bases). CDR3 length equals 13 residues. CDR1 is DFQATT, CDR2 SNEGSKA, per germline (reference sequence). The ends were cut back, 3 bases at V and 1 base at J, with 8 bases in the middle. The CDR3 loop reads CSARRQGTDTQYF. The CDR3 DNA, read in part, is TGCAGTGCTAGGAGACAGGGCACAGATACG.

Worth noting for this clone: From the germline J gene comes the end of the CDR3, since the read stops 3 residues before it. The chain carries TRBV7-2 and TRBJ2-3, with 7 bases identical to TRBD2. This CDR3 contains 15 residues. The germline V gene encodes CDR1 SGHTA and CDR2 FQGNSA. Incomplete CDR3 DNA: TGTGCCAGCAGCTTAGGGGGGGGTCGAAACCAGCCG. Translated, it gives CASSLGGGRNQP. The full CDR3 protein reads CASSLGGGRNQPQYF.

This clone appeared many times. The CDR3 goes on 3 residues after the read ends, and that part is filled in from the germline J gene. The chain carries TRBV20-1 and TRBJ2-7; TRBD1 agrees at 7 bases. Trimming cost V 5 bases and J 3 bases; bases outside gene matches: 10. CDR1 and CDR2 (germline): DFQATT, SNEGSKA (reference sequence). The CDR3 totals 14 residues. CDR3 bases read: TGCAGTGCTCCTCCGACGACAGGGATCTACGAG. Translated: CSAPPTTGIYE. The full-length CDR3 reads as CSAPPTTGIYEQYF.

In its sample, this clone was seen many times. From the germline J gene comes the end of the CDR3, since the read stops 3 residues before it. The chain carries TRBV6-2 or TRBV6-3 and TRBJ2-2; D is perhaps TRBD2 (5 bases). Germline loops: CDR1 MNHEY, CDR2 SVGEGT. CDR3 size: 15 residues. The CDR3 loop is CASTQNAEDNSPLFF. The sequenced CDR3 bases are TGTGCCAGTACCCAGAACGCGGAGGATAATTCACCG.

This clone has ten or more counts. The CDR3 is cut off 3 residues early in the read; its end comes from the germline J gene. The same CDR3 can be traced to other DNA sequences in this sample. The J gene is TRBJ2-3, the V gene TRBV5-1, with 7 bases aligning to TRBD1. The V segment lost 0 bases and the J segment 4 bases; nucleotides outside the gene matches: 2. Germline CDR1 and CDR2: SGHRS and YFSETQ. CDR3 length: 14 residues. The covered CDR3 bases are TGCGCCAGCAGCTTGGGACAGGGTGCAGATACG. Translated, it gives CASSLGQGADT. The complete CDR3 protein is CASSLGQGADTQYF.

This clone was recorded many times. Partial CDR3 DNA: TGTGCCTGGAGTGTAACAGTAACTAATGAAAAA. Amino acid sequence: CAWSVTVTNEK. The complete CDR3 reads CAWSVTVTNEKLFF. V gene TRBV30 combines with J gene TRBJ1-4, with D uncertain. The CDR3 is cut off 3 residues early in the read; its end comes from the germline J gene. Germline CDR1 reads GTSNPN; CDR2 reads SVGIG (reference sequence). The CDR3 is 14 residues long. Trimming cost V 0 bases and J 1 base, with 6 bases left between them.

There are a few counts of this clone. The read stops 3 residues short of the end of the CDR3; the missing end is completed from the germline J gene. The chain joins TRBV20-1 to TRBJ2-3; D not certain. This CDR3 is built from 13 residues. In germline, CDR1 is DFQATT, CDR2 SNEGSKA (reference sequence). Incomplete CDR3 DNA: TGCAGTGCCCCCCGCCCCAGTTCCGAGACG. It encodes CSAPRPSSET. The entire CDR3 reads CSAPRPSSETQYF.

This clone was counted at least ten times. The read halts 3 residues ahead of the CDR3 end, with the missing end drawn from the germline J gene. V usage is TRBV5-1 and J usage is TRBJ1-4, with 7 bases fitting TRBD1. There are 15 residues in the CDR3. Germline V gene lookup returns CDR1 SGHRS and CDR2 YFSETQ. Trimming at V came to 3 bases and at J to 5 bases, leaving 7 bases not matched to a gene. The part of the CDR3 DNA that was read is TGCGCCAGCAGCTCCGGACAGGATTGGAATGAAAAA. It codes for CASSSGQDWNEK. The complete CDR3 reads CASSSGQDWNEKLFF.

This clone was seen repeatedly, ten times or more. CDR3 loop: CASIFMGAGELFF. Incomplete CDR3 DNA: TGTGCCAGCATTTTTATGGGCGCCGGGGAG. The chain uses TRBV7-9 and TRBJ2-2; D unresolved. The read ends 3 residues early relative to the CDR3; the germline J gene fills the gap. CDR3 length: 13 amino acids. CDR1 is SEHNR and CDR2 is FQNEAQ in the germline V gene (reference sequence). Trimming cost V 7 bases and J 6 bases, with 12 bases left between them. The full variable domain, rest sourced from reference TRBV7-9 and TRBJ2-2, is DTGVSQNPRHKITKRGQNVTFRCDPISEHNRLYWYRQTLGQGPEFLTYFQNEAQLEKSRLLSDRFSAERPKGSFSTLEIQRTEQGDSAMYLCASIFMGAGELFFGEGSRLTVL.

This clone was found many times. Read sequence stops 3 residues before the CDR3 end, and the germline J gene provides the missing end. The gene calls are TRBV20-1 and TRBJ2-1; 8 bases are a match to TRBD1. The CDR3 is made up of 14 amino acids. J was trimmed by 4 bases and V by 8 bases; bases with no gene match: 10. Germline V lookup: CDR1 DFQATT, CDR2 SNEGSKA (reference sequence). CDR3 sequence: CSQGVQGAYNEQFF. The covered CDR3 bases are TGCAGTCAAGGGGTTCAGGGGGCGTACAATGAG.

This clone occurred many times. The sequenced fragment ends 3 residues before the CDR3 boundary, so the rest is inferred from the germline J gene. The chain links TRBV5-1 to TRBJ2-3, with 8 bases identical to TRBD1. CDR3 size: 17 residues. Germline CDR1 SGHRS, CDR2 YFSETQ. The J segment lost 0 bases and the V segment lost 0 bases, leaving 6 bases of the junction unmatched. The chain's CDR3 is CASSLARGLTSTDTQYF. The sequenced part of the CDR3 DNA is TGCGCCAGCAGCTTGGCCAGGGGGCTAACTAGCACAGATACG.

This clone was observed many times. Read sequence stops 3 residues before the CDR3 end, and the germline J gene provides the missing end. V usage is TRBV5-1 and J usage is TRBJ2-2, with 9 positions matching TRBD1. The J segment lost 1 base and the V segment lost 4 bases, leaving 5 bases of the junction unmatched. Germline V lookup: CDR1 SGHRS, CDR2 YFSETQ. CDR3 size: 16 residues. The covered CDR3 bases are TGCGCCAGCAGCAAACCGGGACAGGGGAACACCGGGGAG. As protein: CASSKPGQGNTGE. In full, the CDR3 is CASSKPGQGNTGELFF.

This clone has only a few counts. The read stops 3 residues short of the end of the CDR3; the missing end is completed from the germline J gene. The rearrangement links TRBV7-6 to TRBJ2-5, with TRBD2 matching 7 bases. The CDR3 consists of 12 residues. V was pared by 6 bases and J by 4 bases, with 2 bases of the junction left unmatched. Germline V gene data show CDR1 as SGHVS and CDR2 as FNYEAQ. The covered CDR3 bases are TGTGCCAGCAGGTCGGGGGGAGAGACC. Translation: CASRSGGET. The CDR3 as a whole reads CASRSGGETQYF.

This clone was observed many times. The missing CDR3 end, 3 residues past where the read stops, is filled in from the germline J gene. This chain connects TRBV5-1 to TRBJ2-7; TRBD1 might be the D (6 bases). The germline V gene has CDR1 SGHRS and CDR2 YFSETQ. The CDR3 sequence is 12 residues long. V lost 3 bases and J 4 bases, leaving 8 bases between the germline ends. CDR3 protein: CASSSQGYEQYF. The covered CDR3 bases are TGCGCCAGCAGCTCACAGGGTTACGAG.

This clone was observed many times. The sequenced fragment ends 3 residues before the CDR3 boundary, so the rest is inferred from the germline J gene. The chain uses TRBV6-1 and TRBJ2-7, with D perhaps given as TRBD1 or TRBD2 (6 bases each). CDR1 and CDR2 from the germline V gene are MNHNS and SASEGT. CDR3 length: 11 amino acids. The V end lost 7 bases, the J end lost 6 bases, and 10 bases lay between the germline ends. CDR3 DNA, as far as it was read: TGTGCCAGCATTGAGGGGGGCGAG. This encodes CASIEGGE. The entire CDR3 sequence reads CASIEGGEQYF.

This clone was picked up many times. Read coverage stops 3 residues before the CDR3 terminus; the germline J gene supplies the remainder. V gene TRBV20-1 combines with J gene TRBJ2-7, with D maybe TRBD2 (6 bases). Trimming cost V 0 bases and J 3 bases, with 15 bases left between them. Germline CDR1 DFQATT, CDR2 SNEGSKA (reference sequence). The CDR3 has 15 residues. The CDR3 loop is CSARDPGRDFYEQYF. CDR3 DNA (partial): TGCAGTGCTAGAGATCCGGGACGGGACTTCTACGAG.

This clone was seen ten or more times. Sequencing ends 3 residues short of the CDR3 end; the germline J gene provides the rest. V gene TRBV30 combines with J gene TRBJ2-7, with D possibly being TRBD1 (6 bases). Per germline, CDR1 GTSNPN and CDR2 SVGIG (reference sequence). CDR3 length: 14 residues. Trimming left V 3 bases short and J 2 bases short, with 14 bases between. CDR3 sequence reads: CAWSQGTGPYEQYF. The sequenced CDR3 bases are TGTGCCTGGAGCCAGGGGACCGGACCCTACGAG.